What follows are 30 T cell receptor beta chains derived from one specimen sequenced in a study of blood T cell repertoires in COVID-19. TCRdb's copy holds only in-frame clones and misses some; the assay was immunoSEQ multiplex PCR. This table has a few hundred thousand clones, 88% appearing once. The sequenced material came from PBMCs or T cells enriched from blood (not recorded which). The origin of the receptors is a woman aged 55 to 70 in a cohort exposed to, infected with or recovered from COVID-19 (not recorded which).

The V and J genes are TRBV5-1 and TRBJ2-7, with TRBD1 matching 9 bases. The CDR3 totals 15 residues. Germline loops: CDR1 SGHRS, CDR2 YFSETQ. After removal of 4 bases from V and 3 bases from J, the junction contained 8 bases not matched to a gene. The CDR3 DNA is TGCGCCAGCAGCGATGGGGACAGGGCCCACTACGAGCAGTACTTC. Translated, it gives CASSDGDRAHYEQYF.

V and J are TRBV5-6 and TRBJ1-2, with unresolved D. The CDR3 extends over 15 amino acids. Per the germline V gene, CDR1 is SGHDT and CDR2 is YYEEEE. The V end was cut by 0 bases, the J end by 7 bases, with 16 bases between. The CDR3 protein is CASSLGTAGVVGYTF. The CDR3 region has the DNA TGTGCCAGCAGCTTGGGGACGGCGGGAGTCGTTGGCTACACCTTC.

This clone appeared a few times. The chain combines TRBV3-1 (or the pseudogene TRBV3-2) with TRBJ2-7; 10 bases are a match to TRBD2. The CDR3 contains 17 residues. The J segment lost 5 bases and the V segment lost 0 bases, leaving 10 bases of the junction unmatched. Germline values: CDR1 LGHDT, CDR2 YNNKEL (reference sequence). CDR3 DNA: TGTGCCAGCAGCCAAGATGGGCTAGCGGGAGTGGTCCACGAGCAGTACTTC. Its translation: CASSQDGLAGVVHEQYF.

The chain links TRBV5-4 to TRBJ1-6, with 7 bases aligning to TRBD1. With V trimmed by 3 bases and J by 7 bases, 7 bases remained unmatched. CDR3 size: 15 residues. Germline CDR1 SGHNT, CDR2 YYREEE (reference sequence). Here the CDR3 reads CASSSAGGLNSPLHF. CDR3 in DNA: TGTGCCAGCAGCTCGGCAGGGGGGTTAAATTCACCCCTCCACTTT.

The CDR3 is CASSSYYRTAPGEQYF. DNA of the CDR3: TGTGCCAGCAGCTCCTACTACCGCACAGCTCCGGGAGAGCAGTACTTC. The V gene is TRBV11-2, the J gene TRBJ2-7; possibly TRBD2 for D (5 bases). Germline assignment: CDR1 SGHAT and CDR2 FQNNGV. The CDR3 spans 16 residues. V lost 4 bases, J lost 7 bases, and 23 bases lay in between.

The chain joins TRBV5-1 to TRBJ2-7; D remains unclear. Germline-derived CDR1 and CDR2 are SGHRS and YFSETQ. The CDR3 runs 14 residues. The V end lost 0 bases, the J end lost 7 bases, and 14 bases lay between the germline ends. CDR3 amino acids: CASSLDLLFGEQYF. The CDR3 DNA reads TGCGCCAGCAGCTTGGATCTACTGTTCGGGGAGCAGTACTTC.

CDR3 in DNA: TGTGCCTGGAGTGTACCCGGGACAGGGGCCGGGGAGCAGTACTTC. As protein: CAWSVPGTGAGEQYF. The chain combines TRBV30 with TRBJ2-7; 10 bases are a match to TRBD1. CDR3 length: 15 residues. Per germline, CDR1 GTSNPN and CDR2 SVGIG (reference sequence). J lost 7 bases, V lost 0 bases, and 9 bases had no gene match.

This clone was observed a handful of times. V usage is TRBV7-8 and J usage is TRBJ2-1, with 7 positions matching TRBD1. CDR3 length equals 13 residues. Germline CDR1 SGHVS, CDR2 FQNEAQ. The ends lost 3 bases at V and 11 bases at J; junction bases unmatched: 7. CDR3 DNA: TGTGCCAGCAGCTTCAATCGGGACAGTAAGCAGTTCTTC. Its protein product is CASSFNRDSKQFF.

CDR3 DNA sequence: TGTGCCAGCAGCTACGGATCGGGCGAGCAGTACTTC. Translating gives CASSYGSGEQYF. This chain connects TRBV7-9 to TRBJ2-7; D is unresolved. V lost 4 bases and J 6 bases, leaving 10 bases between the germline ends. Germline assignment: CDR1 SEHNR and CDR2 FQNEAQ (reference sequence). This CDR3 has 12 amino acids.

This clone was observed a few times. The CDR3, as DNA: TGTGCCAGCAGCCCCGGGACAGGGAGCAATGAAAAACTGTTTTTT. This gives the protein CASSPGTGSNEKLFF. The rearrangement links TRBV7-3 to TRBJ1-4; 9 bases fit TRBD1. This CDR3 is built from 15 residues. V lost 5 bases and J lost 5; bases outside the gene matches: 6. Germline CDR1 and CDR2: SGHTA and FQGTGA.

The gene calls are TRBV19 and TRBJ2-2, with 7 bases lining up with TRBD1. The CDR3 loop spans 15 amino acids. With 8 bases clipped from V and 6 bases from J, the junction kept 12 bases outside the gene matches. Germline CDR1 LNHDA, CDR2 SQIVND (reference sequence). The CDR3 loop is CASSANRGLAGELFF. DNA of the CDR3: TGTGCCAGTTCTGCTAACAGGGGTCTGGCCGGGGAGCTGTTTTTT.

The CDR3 sequence: CASSPWDTSGRGPYNEQFF. In nucleotides, the CDR3 is TGTGCCAGCAGCCCATGGGACACTAGCGGGAGGGGCCCATACAATGAGCAGTTCTTC. The chain uses TRBV9 and TRBJ2-1; 13 nucleotides match TRBD2. The CDR3 runs to 19 residues. V gave up 4 bases and J gave up 4 bases; unmatched junction bases: 14. CDR1 and CDR2 from the germline V gene are SGDLS and YYNGEE.

V usage is TRBV5-7 and J usage is TRBJ2-7; 10 bases align to TRBD1. TRBV5-7 is filed as an ORF, its function uncertain. The CDR3 extends over 13 amino acids. V lost 9 bases to trimming and J lost 0 bases; unmatched junction nucleotides: 3. The DNA of the CDR3 is TGTGCCATCCGGGACAGGGGCTCCTACGAGCAGTACTTC. Translated, it gives CAIRDRGSYEQYF.

The J gene is TRBJ2-5, the V gene TRBV7-3; 10 nucleotides match TRBD1. After removal of 4 bases from V and 5 bases from J, the junction contained 7 bases not matched to a gene. This CDR3 has 15 amino acids. Germline-derived CDR1 and CDR2 are SGHTA and FQGTGA. The CDR3 DNA follows: TGTGCCAGCAGCTCTCACCCGGGACAGGGGGAGACCCAGTACTTC. It translates to CASSSHPGQGETQYF.

This clone was seen only once. The chain recombines TRBV7-2 with TRBJ2-3; possible D gene TRBD2, 7 bases. The CDR3 has 15 residues. V shed 2 bases and J shed 5 bases, with 14 bases lying between them. Germline loops: CDR1 SGHTA, CDR2 FQGNSA. The CDR3 DNA reads as TGTGCCAGCAGCTTATTGGGGGGGGCGGGAGATACGCAGTATTTT. Its protein product is CASSLLGGAGDTQYF.

CDR3 in DNA: TGTGCCAGCAGTTCGCCAGGACAGGTCTATGGCTACACCTTC. The encoded protein is CASSSPGQVYGYTF. J is TRBJ1-2 and V is TRBV28; TRBD1 matches at 7 bases. The CDR3 extends over 14 amino acids. From germline, CDR1 is MDHEN and CDR2 SYDVKM. V lost 4 bases to trimming and J lost 4 bases; unmatched junction nucleotides: 6.

The chain combines TRBV4-1 with TRBJ2-3; D remains ambiguous. CDR3 length equals 14 residues. The ends were cut back, 3 bases at V and 5 bases at J, with 12 bases in the middle. Germline V lookup: CDR1 MGHRA, CDR2 YSYEKL. The CDR3: CASSHPLRVDTQYF. The CDR3, as DNA: TGCGCCAGCAGCCACCCCCTACGGGTAGATACGCAGTATTTT.

The V gene is TRBV11-2, the J gene TRBJ2-5, with 9 nucleotides matching TRBD2. The CDR3 runs to 16 residues. Germline CDR1 SGHAT, CDR2 FQNNGV. J gave up 1 base and V 5 bases, and 8 bases lay outside the gene matches. The CDR3 reads CASSEGLAYTQETQYF. DNA of the CDR3: TGTGCCAGCAGCGAAGGACTAGCGTACACCCAAGAGACCCAGTACTTC.

This clone was detected only a few times. The chain joins TRBV2 to TRBJ2-2, with 7 bases identical to TRBD2. The germline gives CDR1 SNHLY, CDR2 FYNNEI. V shed 7 bases and J 4 bases; nucleotides not matched to a gene: 9. The CDR3 runs to 15 residues. For the CDR3, the DNA is TGTGCCAGCATACTTCCTAGCGGAACCACCGGGGAGCTGTTTTTT. It yields the protein CASILPSGTTGELFF. The full variable domain, in which reference TRBV2 and TRBJ2-2 provide the parts outside the CDR3, is EPEVTQTPSHQVTQMGQEVILRCVPISNHLYFYWYRQILGQKVEFLVSFYNNEISEKSEIFDDQFSVERPDGSNFTLKIRSTKLEDSAMYFCASILPSGTTGELFFGEGSRLTVL.

This rearrangement joins TRBV18 to TRBJ2-3; TRBD2 matches at 11 bases. J lost 4 bases, V lost 5 bases, and 8 bases had no gene match. Germline loops: CDR1 KGHSH, CDR2 LQKENI. The CDR3 consists of 16 residues. This chain's CDR3 is CASSNSGGASADTQYF. The CDR3, as DNA: TGTGCCAGCTCAAATAGCGGGGGGGCCTCGGCAGATACGCAGTATTTT.

This clone was counted between two and nine times. The chain couples TRBV28 to TRBJ1-2; TRBD1 is a possible D gene (6 bases). The V gene lost 3 bases and the J gene lost 12 bases, with 14 bases spanning the gap. Germline CDR1 reads MDHEN; CDR2 reads SYDVKM. There are 12 residues in the CDR3. The DNA of the CDR3 is TGTGCCAGCAGTTTCCTCGACAGGCCCGACACCTTC. Amino acid sequence: CASSFLDRPDTF.

The table lists this clone with a count of one. V gene TRBV11-3 combines with J gene TRBJ2-1, with D unclear. From germline, CDR1 is SGHNT and CDR2 YENEEA. The CDR3 extends over 12 amino acids. V gave up 1 base and J gave up 8 bases, with 6 bases separating them. This CDR3 reads CASSLGRDEQFF. DNA of the CDR3: TGTGCCAGCAGCTTAGGCCGGGATGAGCAGTTCTTC.

The chain carries TRBV24-1 and TRBJ1-2; D is possibly TRBD1 (6 bases). CDR1 and CDR2 (germline): KGHDR, SFDVKD. Trimming left V 3 bases short and J 3 bases short, with 13 bases between. The CDR3 is made up of 15 amino acids. CDR3 DNA: TGTGCCACCAGTGATCCCGACAGGTTGGACTATGGCTACACCTTC. Translating it yields CATSDPDRLDYGYTF.

This rearrangement joins TRBV5-1 to TRBJ2-1, with TRBD2 matching 7 bases. The CDR3 has 15 amino acids. Germline V CDR1 and CDR2: SGHRS, YFSETQ. V lost 1 base and J lost 6; bases outside the gene matches: 7. CDR3 loop: CASSLNSGTFNEQFF. In DNA, the CDR3 is TGCGCCAGCAGCTTGAACAGCGGGACTTTCAATGAGCAGTTCTTC.

The chain uses TRBV28 and TRBJ1-2; 7 positions agree with TRBD1. Looked up from germline, CDR1 is MDHEN and CDR2 is SYDVKM. CDR3 length: 11 residues. The trim removed 5 bases at V and 7 bases at J, leaving 1 base unmatched. CDR3 sequence (DNA): TGTGCCAGCAGTCGACAGGGTGGCTACACCTTC. Residues: CASSRQGGYTF.

This clone was detected only once. The gene calls are TRBV2 and TRBJ2-7; maybe TRBD1 (6 bases). The germline gives CDR1 SNHLY, CDR2 FYNNEI. Trimming removed 5 bases from V and 2 bases from J, with 16 bases in between. This CDR3 contains 15 residues. CDR3 DNA: TGTGCCAGCAGTCCTTGGACAGTTGGGACCTACGAGCAGTACTTC. Translation gives CASSPWTVGTYEQYF. Full variable domain (rest looked up from reference TRBV2 and TRBJ2-7): EPEVTQTPSHQVTQMGQEVILRCVPISNHLYFYWYRQILGQKVEFLVSFYNNEISEKSEIFDDQFSVERPDGSNFTLKIRSTKLEDSAMYFCASSPWTVGTYEQYFGPGTRLTVT.

V usage is TRBV15 and J usage is TRBJ2-1; a possible D gene is TRBD2 (6 bases). Germline V lookup: CDR1 LNHNV, CDR2 YYDKDF (reference sequence). The CDR3 is made up of 15 amino acids. V dropped 0 bases and J dropped 4 bases, with 10 bases sitting between them. CDR3 in amino acids: CATSRDGREYNEQFF. CDR3 bases: TGTGCCACCAGCAGAGACGGGCGGGAATACAATGAGCAGTTCTTC.

A few counts support this clone. The CDR3 loop is CASSAGHNEKLFF. The CDR3 DNA follows: TGTGCCAGCAGTGCGGGACATAATGAAAAACTGTTTTTT. The rearrangement joins TRBV25-1 to TRBJ1-4; a weak D match, TRBD1 (6 bases). CDR1 is MGHDK and CDR2 is SYGVNS in the germline V gene. Trimming stripped 4 bases from V and 4 bases from J, with 7 bases between. This CDR3 is 13 amino acids long.

As for this clone: The same CDR3 arises from other DNA sequences in this sample as well. The chain is built from TRBV5-1 and TRBJ2-5; D unresolved. The CDR3 covers 11 residues. The V end was cut by 0 bases, the J end by 5 bases, with 2 bases between. Germline CDR1 is SGHRS and CDR2 is YFSETQ. In DNA, the CDR3 is TGCGCCAGCAGCTTGGCTGAGACCCAGTACTTC. Protein product: CASSLAETQYF.

The chain uses TRBV3-1 (or the pseudogene TRBV3-2) and TRBJ2-5; 11 bases line up with TRBD1. Trimming cost V 0 bases and J 5 bases; bases outside gene matches: 8. The CDR3 extends over 17 amino acids. Looked up from germline, CDR1 is LGHDT and CDR2 is YNNKEL (reference sequence). The CDR3 spells CASSQERRTGGMETQYF. In nucleotides, the CDR3 is TGTGCCAGCAGCCAAGAACGGAGGACAGGGGGCATGGAGACCCAGTACTTC.